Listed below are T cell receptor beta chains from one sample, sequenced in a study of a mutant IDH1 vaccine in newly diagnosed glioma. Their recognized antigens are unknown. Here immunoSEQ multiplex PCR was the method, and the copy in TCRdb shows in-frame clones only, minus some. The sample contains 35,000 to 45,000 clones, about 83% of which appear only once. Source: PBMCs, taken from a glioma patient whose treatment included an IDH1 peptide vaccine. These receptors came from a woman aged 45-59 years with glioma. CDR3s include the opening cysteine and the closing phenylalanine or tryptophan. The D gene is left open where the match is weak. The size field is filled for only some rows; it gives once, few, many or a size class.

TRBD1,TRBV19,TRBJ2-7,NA,CASSPTGISYEQYF,TGTGCCAGTAGCCCGACAGGGATCTCCTACGAGCAGTACTTC
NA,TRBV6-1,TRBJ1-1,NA,CASSDGAKATEAFF,TGTGCCAGCAGTGACGGCGCGAAGGCCACTGAAGCTTTCTTT
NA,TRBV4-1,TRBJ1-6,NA,CASSQEGDVRRGSPLHF,TGCGCCAGCAGCCAAGAAGGGGACGTACGACGGGGTTCACCCCTCCACTTT
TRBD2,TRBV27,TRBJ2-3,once,CASSLGLADTDTQYF,TGTGCCAGCAGCCTTGGACTAGCGGACACAGATACGCAGTATTTT
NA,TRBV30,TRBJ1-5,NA,CAWSPSSNQPQHF,TGTGCCTGGAGTCCCTCTAGCAATCAGCCCCAGCATTTT
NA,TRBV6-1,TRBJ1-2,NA,CASSEAGDGYTF,TGTGCCAGCAGTGAAGCGGGGGATGGCTACACCTTC
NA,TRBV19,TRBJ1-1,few,CASDQGRRTEAFF,TGTGCCAGTGACCAGGGTAGGCGGACTGAAGCTTTCTTT
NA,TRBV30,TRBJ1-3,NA,CAWSLISGNTIYF,TGTGCCTGGAGTCTCATCTCGGGAAACACCATATATTTT
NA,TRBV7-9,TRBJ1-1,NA,CASSPWSGANTEAFF,TGTGCCAGCAGCCCCTGGTCGGGGGCGAACACTGAAGCTTTCTTT
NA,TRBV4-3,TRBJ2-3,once,CASSQERGVDTQYF,TGCGCCAGCAGCCAAGAAAGAGGGGTAGATACGCAGTATTTT
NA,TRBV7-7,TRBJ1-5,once,CASSSGGRWLYSNQPQHF,TGTGCCAGCAGCTCGGGGGGTCGTTGGCTTTATAGCAATCAGCCCCAGCATTTT
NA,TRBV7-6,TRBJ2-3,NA,CASSPNSRSGTDTQYF,TGTGCCAGCAGCCCCAATTCTCGATCTGGCACAGATACGCAGTATTTT
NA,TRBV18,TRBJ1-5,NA,CASSQGGEGQPQHF,TGTGCCAGCTCACAAGGAGGGGAGGGTCAGCCCCAGCATTTT